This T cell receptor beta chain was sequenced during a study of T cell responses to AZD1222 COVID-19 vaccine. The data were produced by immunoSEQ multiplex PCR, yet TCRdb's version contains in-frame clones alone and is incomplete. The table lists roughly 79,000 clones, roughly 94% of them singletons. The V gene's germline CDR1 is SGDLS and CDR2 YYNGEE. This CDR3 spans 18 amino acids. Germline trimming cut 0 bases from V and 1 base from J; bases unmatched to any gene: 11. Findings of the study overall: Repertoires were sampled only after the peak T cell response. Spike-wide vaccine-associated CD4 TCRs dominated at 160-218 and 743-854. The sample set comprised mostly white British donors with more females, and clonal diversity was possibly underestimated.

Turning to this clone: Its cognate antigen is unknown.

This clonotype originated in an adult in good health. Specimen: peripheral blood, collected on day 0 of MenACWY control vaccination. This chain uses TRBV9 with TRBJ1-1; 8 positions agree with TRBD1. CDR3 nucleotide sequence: TGTGCCAGCAGCGTAGGTAGAGGGACAGGCAAAGGGAACACTGAAGCTTTCTTT. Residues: CASSVGRGTGKGNTEAFF.